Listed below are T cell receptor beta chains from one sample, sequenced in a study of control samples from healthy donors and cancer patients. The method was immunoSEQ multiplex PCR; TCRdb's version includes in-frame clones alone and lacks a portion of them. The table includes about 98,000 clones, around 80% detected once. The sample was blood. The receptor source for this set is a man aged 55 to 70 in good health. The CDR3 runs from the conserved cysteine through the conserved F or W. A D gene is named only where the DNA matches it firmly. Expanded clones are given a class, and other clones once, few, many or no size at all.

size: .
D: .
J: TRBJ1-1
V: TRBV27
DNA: TGTGCCAGCAGTTTCCCCGGGAGAGGGACTGAAGCTTTCTTT
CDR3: CASSFPGRGTEAFF

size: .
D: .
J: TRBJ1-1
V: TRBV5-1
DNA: TGCGCCAGCAGCTTAGGACGGATAGCTTTCTTT
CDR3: CASSLGRIAFF

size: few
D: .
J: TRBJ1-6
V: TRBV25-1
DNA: TGTGCCAGCACTTCGGAGGGCTCACCCCTCCACTTT
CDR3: CASTSEGSPLHF

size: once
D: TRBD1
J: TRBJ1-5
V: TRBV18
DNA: TGTGCCAGCTCACTCGATCAACGGGACAGGCCGGGGATTTATCAGCCCCAGCATTTT
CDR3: CASSLDQRDRPGIYQPQHF

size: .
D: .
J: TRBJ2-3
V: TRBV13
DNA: TGTGCCAGCAGCTTAGGGCAGGACTACACAGATACGCAGTATTTT
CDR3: CASSLGQDYTDTQYF

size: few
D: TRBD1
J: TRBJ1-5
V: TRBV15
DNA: TGTGCCACCAGCGCTGGGACAGGCGCCCAGCATTTT
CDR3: CATSAGTGAQHF

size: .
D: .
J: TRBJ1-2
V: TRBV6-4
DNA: TGTGCCAGCAGTGAACAGGGTGGTGGCTACACCTTC
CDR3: CASSEQGGGYTF

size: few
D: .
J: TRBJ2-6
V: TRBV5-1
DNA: TGCGCCAGCAGCCCTGAGTTATCTGGGGCCAACGTCCTGACTTTC
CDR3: CASSPELSGANVLTF

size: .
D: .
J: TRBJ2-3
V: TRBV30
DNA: TGTGCCTGGAGTGTATCAGCGGGCAGCACAGATACGCAGTATTTT
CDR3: CAWSVSAGSTDTQYF

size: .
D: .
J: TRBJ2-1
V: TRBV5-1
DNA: TGCGCCAGCAGCCGGGGTGCGGGTCGGTCCTACAATGAGCAGTTCTTC
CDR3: CASSRGAGRSYNEQFF

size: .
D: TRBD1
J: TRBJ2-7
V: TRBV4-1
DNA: TGCGCCAGCAGCCGATCCATCTCACAGGGGGCCGACGAGCAGTACTTC
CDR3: CASSRSISQGADEQYF

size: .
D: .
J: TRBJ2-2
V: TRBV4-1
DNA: TGCGCCAGCAGCCAAGAGAGCAGCCAGGCCGGGGAGCTGTTTTTT
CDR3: CASSQESSQAGELFF

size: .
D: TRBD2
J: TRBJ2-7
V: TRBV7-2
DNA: TGTGCCAGCAGCCCGGGACTAGTACCCGAGCAGTACTTC
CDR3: CASSPGLVPEQYF

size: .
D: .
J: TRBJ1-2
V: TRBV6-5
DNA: TGTGCCAGCAGTTTCGATACAGGGAACTATGGCTACACCTTC
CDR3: CASSFDTGNYGYTF

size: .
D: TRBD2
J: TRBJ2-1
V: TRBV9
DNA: TGTGCCAGCAGCGTAGCCCCTAGCGGGAGTTCCGGTGAGCAGTTCTTC
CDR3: CASSVAPSGSSGEQFF

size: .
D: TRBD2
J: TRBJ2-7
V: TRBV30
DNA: TGTGCCTGGAGTGTTGGTAGCGGGGGGAACTACGAGCAGTACTTC
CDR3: CAWSVGSGGNYEQYF

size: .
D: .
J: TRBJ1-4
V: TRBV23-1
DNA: TGCGCCAGCAGTCAACCCGGACCGCCTAATGAAAAACTGTTTTTT
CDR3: CASSQPGPPNEKLFF

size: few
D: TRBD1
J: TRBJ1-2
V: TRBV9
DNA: TGTGCCAGCAGCCCAGGGGGCTCCTATGGCTACACCTTC
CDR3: CASSPGGSYGYTF

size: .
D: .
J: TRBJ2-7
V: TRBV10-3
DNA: TGTGCCATCAGTGATGTTGTGGGAATCGAGCAGTACTTC
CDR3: CAISDVVGIEQYF

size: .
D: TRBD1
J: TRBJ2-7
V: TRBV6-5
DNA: TGTGCCAGCAGTCAGGGACAGGGGGCGTACGAGCAGTACTTC
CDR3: CASSQGQGAYEQYF

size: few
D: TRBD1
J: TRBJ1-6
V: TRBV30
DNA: TGTGCCCGTCGAACGGGACAGGGGGATAGTTCACCCCTCCACTTT
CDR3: CARRTGQGDSSPLHF

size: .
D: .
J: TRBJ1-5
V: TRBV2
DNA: TGTGCCAGCAATTTGGGAGTTATGGGCAATCAGCCCCAGCATTTT
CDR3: CASNLGVMGNQPQHF

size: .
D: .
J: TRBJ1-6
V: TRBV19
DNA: TGTGCCAGCCATGAAACAGGTGTTAGCGATTCACCCCTCCACTTT
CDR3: CASHETGVSDSPLHF

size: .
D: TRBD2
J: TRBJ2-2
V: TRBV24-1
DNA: TGTGCCACCAGTGATTTCCGTCTAGCGGGGGCCGGGGAGCTGTTTTTT
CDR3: CATSDFRLAGAGELFF

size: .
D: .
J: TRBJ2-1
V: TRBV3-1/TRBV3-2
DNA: TGTGCCAGCAGCCAAGGACAGCCTGAGCAGTTCTTC
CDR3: CASSQGQPEQFF

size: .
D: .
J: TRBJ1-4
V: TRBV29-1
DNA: TGCAGCGTTAGGGGGAGGGGGGATGAAAAACTGTTTTTT
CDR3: CSVRGRGDEKLFF

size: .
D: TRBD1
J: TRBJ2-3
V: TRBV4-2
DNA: TGTGCCAGCAGCCAAACCGGGACAGGGGATGGCACAGATACGCAGTATTTT
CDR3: CASSQTGTGDGTDTQYF

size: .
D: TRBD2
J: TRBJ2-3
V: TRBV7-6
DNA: TGTGCCAGCAGCCAGGGACTAGCGGGAGGCCCCAATACGCAGTATTTT
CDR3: CASSQGLAGGPNTQYF

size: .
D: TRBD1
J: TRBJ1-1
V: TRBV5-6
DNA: TGTGCCAGCAGCCCGCAACAGGGGGCGCGGGGCACTGAAGCTTTCTTT
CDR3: CASSPQQGARGTEAFF

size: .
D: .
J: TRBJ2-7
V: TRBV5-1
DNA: TGCGCCAGCAGCTTGTGGGGGGTGTGGGAGCAGTACTTC
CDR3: CASSLWGVWEQYF

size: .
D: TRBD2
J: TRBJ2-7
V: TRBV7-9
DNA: TGTGCCAGCAGTCCTTCTAGCGGGGGGCTCTACGAGCAGTACTTC
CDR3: CASSPSSGGLYEQYF

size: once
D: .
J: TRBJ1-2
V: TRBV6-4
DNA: TGTGCCAGCAGTGCGGGGGACTATGGCTACACCTTC
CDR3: CASSAGDYGYTF

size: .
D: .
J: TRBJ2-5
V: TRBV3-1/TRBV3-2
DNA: TGTGCCAGCAGCCAGTTTACAGGGCAGGAGACCCAGTACTTC
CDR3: CASSQFTGQETQYF

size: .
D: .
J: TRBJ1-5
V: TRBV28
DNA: TGTGCCAGCAGCCCGCTCAGCGGATATAGCAATCAGCCCCAGCATTTT
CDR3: CASSPLSGYSNQPQHF

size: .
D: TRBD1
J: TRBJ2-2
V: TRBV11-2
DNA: TGTGCCAGCAGTGACAGGGGGCAGGCCGGGGAGCTGTTTTTT
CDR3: CASSDRGQAGELFF

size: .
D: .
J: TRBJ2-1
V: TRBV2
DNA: TGTGCCCAAAGGGTACTAGCGTTTGGGGGCGAGCAGTTCTTC
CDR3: CAQRVLAFGGEQFF